This T cell receptor (beta chain) emerged from a study of metastatic and nonmetastatic thyroid tumors. The overall study: The study looked at repertoires side by side in blood and in tumor or nodule tissue from malignant and benign thyroid patients. Study-wide results and caveats: In blood and tumor, TCR beta diversity was reportedly significantly higher in malignant thyroid tumors than in benign nodules.

Many counts were recorded for this clone. Its antigen is unidentified. Other DNA sequences of this sample code for an identical CDR3. With 7 bases removed from V and 4 bases from J, the gap between germline ends came to 12 bases. Per germline, CDR1 LNHDA and CDR2 SQIVND (reference sequence). CDR3 length equals 13 residues. Thyroid surgery took place with no prior treatment in any patient. TCRdb ran MiXCR on the PCR reads. The data contain roughly 42,000 clones, approximately 20% of them singletons. The sequenced sample was tumor tissue. This sequence joins TRBV19 and TRBJ2-3; D tentatively fits TRBD1 or TRBD2 (6 bases each). This receptor was identified in a female donor with papillary thyroid cancer or a benign thyroid nodule (not recorded which). Some clones in this sample may be carry-over from other donors' samples. The chain's CDR3 is CASNNGGADTQYF. For the CDR3, the DNA is TGTGCCAGTAACAACGGGGGCGCAGATACGCAGTATTTT.